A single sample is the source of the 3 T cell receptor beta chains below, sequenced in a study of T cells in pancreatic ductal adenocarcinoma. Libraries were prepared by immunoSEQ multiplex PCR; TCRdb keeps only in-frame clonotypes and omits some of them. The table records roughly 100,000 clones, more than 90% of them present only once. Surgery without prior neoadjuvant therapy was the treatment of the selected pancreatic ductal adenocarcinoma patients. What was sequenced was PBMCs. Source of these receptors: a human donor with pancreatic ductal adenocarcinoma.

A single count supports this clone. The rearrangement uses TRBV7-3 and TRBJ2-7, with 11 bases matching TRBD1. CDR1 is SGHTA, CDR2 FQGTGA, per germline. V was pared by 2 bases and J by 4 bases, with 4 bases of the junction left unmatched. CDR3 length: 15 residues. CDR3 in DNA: TGTGCCAGCAGCTTATCCGGGACAGGGGGGTACGAGCAGTACTTC. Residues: CASSLSGTGGYEQYF.

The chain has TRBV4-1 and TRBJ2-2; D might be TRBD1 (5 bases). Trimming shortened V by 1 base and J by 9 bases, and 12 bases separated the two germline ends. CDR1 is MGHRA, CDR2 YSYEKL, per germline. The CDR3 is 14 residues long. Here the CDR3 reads CASSQGAGRRELFF. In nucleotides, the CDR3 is TGCGCCAGCAGCCAAGGGGCAGGGCGGCGGGAGCTGTTTTTT.

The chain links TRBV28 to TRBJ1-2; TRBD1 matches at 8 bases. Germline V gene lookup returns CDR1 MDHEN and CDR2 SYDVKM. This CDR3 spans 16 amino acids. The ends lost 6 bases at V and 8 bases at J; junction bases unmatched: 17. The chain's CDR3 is CASSSAGQGLGGGYTF. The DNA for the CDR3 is TGTGCCAGCAGCTCCGCCGGACAGGGCCTGGGCGGAGGCTACACCTTC.